These T cell receptor beta chains were read from a single sample in a study of cytotoxic CD8 clonotypes in ibrutinib-treated CLL. The repertoire was sequenced with immunoSEQ multiplex PCR; TCRdb's copy has only in-frame clones and lacks some. The top ten clones hold just over 15% of a sample with around 250,000 clones, 70% of them seen once. Here the sequenced sample was PBMCs, taken after 24 months of ibrutinib treatment. The receptors derive from a human donor with chronic lymphocytic leukemia. The CDR3 runs from the conserved cysteine through the conserved F or W. The D gene is left open where the match is weak. Some rows have no size entry. The others give once, few or many, or a class for an expanded clone.

once,TRBV29-1,TRBD2,TRBJ2-3,CSFWGGRGTDTQYF,TGCAGCTTCTGGGGGGGGAGGGGCACAGATACGCAGTATTTT
NA,TRBV30,NA,TRBJ1-5,CAWSVTDDQPQHF,TGTGCCTGGAGTGTAACAGACGATCAGCCCCAGCATTTT
NA,TRBV9,TRBD2,TRBJ2-2,CASSVGTSGGTGELFF,TGTGCCAGCAGCGTCGGGACTAGCGGGGGCACCGGGGAGCTGTTTTTT
NA,TRBV27,NA,TRBJ2-3,CASSLRVSTDTQYF,TGTGCCAGCAGTTTACGAGTATCCACAGATACGCAGTATTTT
NA,TRBV10-3,NA,TRBJ2-3,CAISDTVTVGTDTQYF,TGTGCCATCAGCGATACAGTAACCGTAGGCACAGATACGCAGTATTTT
NA,TRBV29-1,NA,TRBJ1-3,CSGTESSGNTIYF,TGCAGCGGTACAGAGAGCTCTGGAAACACCATATATTTT
NA,TRBV28,NA,TRBJ1-1,CASSYPKPGKPTEAFF,TGTGCCAGCAGTTACCCTAAACCGGGGAAACCAACTGAAGCTTTCTTT
few,TRBV6-5,NA,TRBJ1-1,CASSRILYTEAFF,TGTGCCAGCAGCCGAATTCTGTACACTGAAGCTTTCTTT
NA,TRBV28,NA,TRBJ2-1,CASSLPGAVGNEQFF,TGTGCCAGCAGTTTACCGGGCGCTGTGGGGAATGAGCAGTTCTTC
NA,TRBV29-1,TRBD2,TRBJ2-1,CSVRLAGGHEQFF,TGCAGCGTGAGACTAGCGGGAGGACATGAGCAGTTCTTC
NA,TRBV9,NA,TRBJ2-5,CASSVSGFQETQYF,TGTGCCAGCAGCGTCAGCGGGTTCCAAGAGACCCAGTACTTC
NA,TRBV11-2,NA,TRBJ2-7,CASSLGPLAYEQYF,TGTGCCAGCAGCTTAGGACCCCTGGCCTACGAGCAGTACTTC
once,TRBV7-2,NA,TRBJ2-1,CASSPSRGYNEQFF,TGTGCCAGCAGCCCCTCCAGGGGCTACAATGAGCAGTTCTTC
NA,TRBV28,NA,TRBJ1-4,CASSFLMGGGINEKLFF,TGTGCCAGCAGTTTCTTAATGGGGGGCGGAATTAATGAAAAACTGTTTTTT
NA,TRBV29-1,NA,TRBJ2-5,CSVFEVQETQYF,TGCAGCGTTTTTGAGGTCCAAGAGACCCAGTACTTC
NA,TRBV2,TRBD1,TRBJ1-2,CASSGPPTGYFYTF,TGTGCCAGCAGTGGCCCCCCGACAGGGTATTTCTACACCTTC
NA,TRBV9,TRBD1,TRBJ1-4,CASSFRDRGVEKLFF,TGTGCCAGCAGCTTCCGGGACAGGGGGGTTGAAAAACTGTTTTTT
few,TRBV27,NA,TRBJ2-3,CASSSDLWRTRADTQYF,TGTGCCAGCAGTTCAGACCTCTGGCGGACCCGGGCGGATACGCAGTATTTT
once,TRBV4-2,TRBD1,TRBJ2-7,CASSLGQGDGETYEQYF,TGTGCCAGCAGCCTGGGACAGGGCGACGGAGAGACCTACGAGCAGTACTTC
few,TRBV28,NA,TRBJ1-2,CASSRGPRGGDYGYTF,TGTGCCAGCAGTCGGGGCCCCCGAGGTGGTGACTATGGCTACACCTTC
NA,TRBV5-1,NA,TRBJ1-1,CASSFDTAEAFF,TGCGCCAGCAGCTTCGACACGGCTGAAGCTTTCTTT
NA,TRBV6-5,NA,TRBJ1-3,CASSPQQSDTIYF,TGTGCCAGCAGCCCCCAGCAGTCGGACACCATATATTTT
NA,TRBV13,TRBD1,TRBJ2-2,CASSRDRPTGELFF,TGTGCCAGCAGCAGGGACAGGCCCACCGGGGAGCTGTTTTTT
few,TRBV19,NA,TRBJ2-1,CASTRTAYNEQFF,TGTGCCAGTACCCGGACAGCCTACAATGAGCAGTTCTTC
NA,TRBV9,NA,TRBJ2-2,CASSVQRQNTGELFF,TGTGCCAGCAGCGTCCAGCGCCAGAACACCGGGGAGCTGTTTTTT
NA,TRBV4-1,TRBD2,TRBJ2-3,CASSQDLLAGGQDTQYF,TGCGCCAGCAGCCAAGATCTTCTAGCGGGAGGTCAAGATACGCAGTATTTT
few,TRBV28,TRBD1,TRBJ1-5,CASSQGQGAIQPQHF,TGTGCCAGCAGCCAGGGACAGGGGGCTATTCAGCCCCAGCATTTT
few,TRBV18,NA,TRBJ1-1,CASSGGQGNTEAFF,TGTGCCAGCTCAGGGGGCCAGGGGAACACTGAAGCTTTCTTT
once,TRBV28,TRBD2,TRBJ2-1,CASSLSGRRGEQFF,TGTGCCAGCAGTTTAAGCGGGAGAAGAGGTGAGCAGTTCTTC
NA,TRBV19,NA,TRBJ2-7,CASSKFVSYEQYF,TGTGCCAGTAGTAAGTTCGTCTCCTACGAGCAGTACTTC
few,TRBV6-1,TRBD1,TRBJ2-7,CATQAGTGGEGQYF,TGTGCCACACAAGCCGGGACAGGGGGTGAGGGGCAGTACTTC
NA,TRBV2,NA,TRBJ2-7,CASRDGSYEQYF,TGTGCCAGTCGGGACGGTTCCTACGAGCAGTACTTC
NA,TRBV5-6,NA,TRBJ2-5,CASSLIRGGLYQETQYF,TGTGCCAGCAGCTTGATCAGGGGAGGATTGTACCAAGAGACCCAGTACTTC
NA,TRBV2,TRBD2,TRBJ2-1,CASSEERDGGNEQFF,TGTGCCAGCAGTGAAGAGCGGGACGGCGGCAATGAGCAGTTCTTC
NA,TRBV29-1,NA,TRBJ1-1,CSVADRYLNTEAFF,TGCAGCGTTGCCGACAGGTACTTGAACACTGAAGCTTTCTTT
NA,TRBV11-2,NA,TRBJ2-2,CASSWGQGMTGELFF,TGTGCCAGCAGTTGGGGCCAGGGCATGACCGGGGAGCTGTTTTTT
NA,TRBV27,NA,TRBJ2-1,CASSLSTASWGEQFF,TGTGCCAGCAGTTTATCGACAGCAAGTTGGGGAGAGCAGTTCTTC
NA,TRBV28,NA,TRBJ1-1,CASRQEWYTEAFF,TGTGCCAGCAGACAGGAATGGTACACTGAAGCTTTCTTT
NA,TRBV6-5,TRBD1,TRBJ2-5,CASSYSVSTGGETQYF,TGTGCCAGCAGTTACTCGGTTTCTACAGGGGGCGAGACCCAGTACTTC
NA,TRBV11-2,TRBD2,TRBJ2-3,CASSFAGRGTDTQYF,TGTGCCAGCAGCTTTGCCGGGAGGGGCACAGATACGCAGTATTTT
NA,TRBV11-2,NA,TRBJ2-5,CASSFEIQETQYF,TGTGCCAGCAGCTTCGAGATACAAGAGACCCAGTACTTC
NA,TRBV20-1,NA,TRBJ2-5,CSARMRETQYF,TGCAGTGCGCGCATGAGGGAGACCCAGTACTTC
few,TRBV5-4,NA,TRBJ1-1,CASFAGRDTEAFF,TGTGCCAGCTTCGCAGGGCGGGACACTGAAGCTTTCTTT
few,TRBV5-1,TRBD2,TRBJ2-2,CASSGTLRGTGELFF,TGCGCCAGCAGCGGGACCCTGCGGGGGACCGGGGAGCTGTTTTTT
NA,TRBV30,TRBD2,TRBJ2-3,CACFSGKGTDTQYF,TGTGCCTGTTTTAGCGGGAAGGGTACAGATACGCAGTATTTT
once,TRBV6-5,TRBD1,TRBJ2-2,CASMRGPPPGELFF,TGTGCCAGCATGAGGGGGCCCCCCCCCGGGGAGCTGTTTTTT